The source of this T cell receptor (beta chain) is a study of blood T cell repertoires in COVID-19. Enrollees, about 18 to 89 years old, lived in 24 US areas. Clinical histories supplied by participants themselves formed the basis of cohort assignment. Among Cohort 3 donors, those recovered had two negative PCRs, clearance, or symptom resolution. As processed by the authors: Amplification from reference gene primers served as the basis for estimated nucleated cell counts. Assay used: immunoSEQ multiplex PCR; TCRdb lists only in-frame clones, some missing. For V, J and clone size, that table is used; D and trimming come from the DNA. In the table there are some 400,000 clones, roughly 86% of which are singletons. This CDR3 is built from 15 residues. The V end lost 1 base, the J end lost 0 bases, and 9 bases lay between the germline ends. Germline CDR1 MNHEY, CDR2 SVGEGT.

The sample comprised PBMCs or T cells enriched from blood (not recorded which). This clonotype was sampled from a man aged 25 to 45 who had recovered from COVID-19. This chain uses TRBV6-2 or TRBV6-3 with TRBJ1-1; D is unresolved. The CDR3 loop is CASSYYEGMNTEAFF. Here the CDR3 DNA reads TGTGCCAGCAGTTACTATGAGGGTATGAACACTGAAGCTTTCTTT.